The rows below give T cell receptor beta chains drawn from one sample of a study of blood T cell repertoires in COVID-19. Profiling relied on immunoSEQ multiplex PCR, and the TCRdb table lists in-frame clones only, not all of them. The table lists about 330,000 clones, around 86% of them singletons. The sequencing sample was made of peripheral blood. These receptors were obtained from a woman aged 50 to 60 with acute or convalescent COVID-19. Each CDR3 is given with its conserved first and last residue. The order of the fields is V gene, D gene, clone size, J gene, CDR3 DNA, CDR3 protein. D genes are given only for firm matches. Only part of the rows carry a size: once, few, many, or a class if the clone is expanded.

>TRBV7-2|-|-|TRBJ1-2
TGTGCCAGCAGCTTTACGAGGGGCTACACCTTC
CASSFTRGYTF
>TRBV29-1|TRBD1|-|TRBJ1-2
TGCAGCGCAGGGGACAGCGTTCTCTATGGCTACACCTTC
CSAGDSVLYGYTF
>TRBV9|TRBD1|-|TRBJ2-5
TGTGCCAGCAGCGCGGACAGGGGATTGGGGACCCAGTACTTC
CASSADRGLGTQYF
>TRBV2|-|-|TRBJ1-2
TGTGCCAGCAGTGAACTCGGGGTAACTATTGACTACACCTTC
CASSELGVTIDYTF
>TRBV4-3|TRBD2|-|TRBJ2-1
TGCGCCAGCAGCCGCCGGGAGGGCTACAATGAGCAGTTCTTC
CASSRREGYNEQFF
>TRBV9|-|few|TRBJ2-7
TGTGCCAGCAGCGGGAGGGACAGTTCCTACGAGCAGTACTTC
CASSGRDSSYEQYF
>TRBV27|-|-|TRBJ1-5
TGTGCCAGCAGTTATATGAGCGGAGAGCCCCAGCATTTT
CASSYMSGEPQHF
>TRBV18|TRBD2|-|TRBJ2-3
TGTGCCAGCTCACCGGGGATAACTAGCGGGACGCAGTATTTT
CASSPGITSGTQYF
>TRBV5-6|-|once|TRBJ2-3
TGTGCCAGCAGCTTGGTCCGAGTAAGAGATACGCAGTATTTT
CASSLVRVRDTQYF
>TRBV24-1|-|once|TRBJ1-2
TGTGCCACCAGTGCTCCGAACGGACAGATAGGCTATGGCTACACCTTC
CATSAPNGQIGYGYTF
>TRBV4-1|TRBD1|-|TRBJ2-7
TGCGCCAGCAGCCAAGGGCAGGGGGCGTACGAGCAGTACTTC
CASSQGQGAYEQYF
>TRBV24-1|TRBD1|-|TRBJ1-6
TGTGCCACCAGTGATTTGGGGGACAGGGATACCTATAATTCACCCCTCCACTTT
CATSDLGDRDTYNSPLHF
>TRBV6-5|-|-|TRBJ2-7
TGTGCCAGCAATCACGACGGGCTAGCGAATTACGAGCAGTACTTC
CASNHDGLANYEQYF
>TRBV19|-|-|TRBJ2-5
TGTGCCAGTAGTATGGGGGGTCGCGGAGAGACCCAGTACTTC
CASSMGGRGETQYF
>TRBV5-1|-|-|TRBJ1-2
TGCGCCAGCAGCTTGGGGACAGTAGAGACTGATGGCTACACCTTC
CASSLGTVETDGYTF
>TRBV9|-|-|TRBJ2-3
TGTGCCAGCAGCGTAGAGCAGGGTCCCGCTAGCACAGATACGCAGTATTTT
CASSVEQGPASTDTQYF
>TRBV7-9|TRBD2|-|TRBJ2-7
TGTGCCAGCAGCACCAATCCCGGGACTAGCGGGAGGGAGCAGTACTTC
CASSTNPGTSGREQYF
>TRBV29-1|-|-|TRBJ2-2
TGCAGCGTTGATTTCGCGGGGTTCGGGGAGCTGTTTTTT
CSVDFAGFGELFF
>TRBV18|-|-|TRBJ1-3
TGTGCCAGCTCACCACCTCAGGGGCGAAACACCATATATTTT
CASSPPQGRNTIYF
>TRBV4-1|TRBD1|-|TRBJ1-3
TGCGCCAGCAGCCAAGGGTCAGGGGGATTCTCTGGAAACACCATATATTTT
CASSQGSGGFSGNTIYF
>TRBV9|-|-|TRBJ1-4
TGTGCCAGCGCTGATGATGTGAGTGAAAAACTGTTTTTT
CASADDVSEKLFF
>TRBV7-9|-|-|TRBJ2-5
TGTGCCAGCAGCGAACGCTCAAGCTCCCGGGAGACCCAGTACTTC
CASSERSSSRETQYF
>TRBV28|-|-|TRBJ1-3
TGTGCCAGCAGTGGGTACAGGGTGAACACTGGAAACACCATATATTTT
CASSGYRVNTGNTIYF
>TRBV5-4|-|-|TRBJ2-2
TGTGCCAGCAGCTTGCTCACCGGGGAGCTGTTTTTT
CASSLLTGELFF
>TRBV27|-|-|TRBJ2-7
TGTGCCAGCAGTCCTCTAGACGGGAGCACCTACGAGCAGTACTTC
CASSPLDGSTYEQYF
>TRBV21-1|-|-|TRBJ1-4
TGTGCCAGCAGGGGCAGGGAAGATGAAAAACTGTTTTTT
CASRGREDEKLFF
>TRBV12-3/TRBV12-4|-|few|TRBJ2-5
TGTGCCAGCACCTTAACCGGGTCCTCCCAGTACTTC
CASTLTGSSQYF
>TRBV10-1|TRBD1|-|TRBJ1-2
TGCGCCACCATTGCAGGAGGGGGCAGACTTAACTATGGCTACACCTTC
CATIAGGGRLNYGYTF
>TRBV28|TRBD1|-|TRBJ1-4
TGTGCCAGCAGTACCCTACAGGGGGGTGTTGAAAAACTGTTTTTT
CASSTLQGGVEKLFF
>TRBV7-3|-|-|TRBJ1-1
TGTGCCAGCAGCTTAGGGGGGTCGACTGAAGCTTTCTTT
CASSLGGSTEAFF
>TRBV27|TRBD1|-|TRBJ1-1
TGTGCCAGCAGTCTCGGACAGGGGGGAATCACTGAAGCTTTCTTT
CASSLGQGGITEAFF
>TRBV4-1|TRBD2|-|TRBJ2-7
TGCGCCAGCAGCCAAGTTTCCCGGACTAGCTTCCCCTACGAGCAGTACTTC
CASSQVSRTSFPYEQYF
>TRBV6-5|-|-|TRBJ1-4
TGTGCCAGCAGTTACTTTCGTGCAACTAATGAAAAACTGTTTTTT
CASSYFRATNEKLFF
>TRBV5-1|-|-|TRBJ1-4
TGCGCCAGCAGCTTGGGTTCGCGGGCGGAAAAACTGTTTTTT
CASSLGSRAEKLFF
>TRBV6-2/TRBV6-3|TRBD2|-|TRBJ2-1
TGTGCCAGCAGTTACTCGCTAGCGGTATCGCATGAGCAGTTCTTC
CASSYSLAVSHEQFF
>TRBV9|-|-|TRBJ2-1
TGTGCCAGCAGCTGGGGAGCGGCGGCGAACAATGAGCAGTTCTTC
CASSWGAAANNEQFF
>TRBV4-2|TRBD2|-|TRBJ2-1
TGTGCCAGCAGCCAAGATTCAAGCAGAGCGGGGGGATACAATGAGCAGTTCTTC
CASSQDSSRAGGYNEQFF
>TRBV2|TRBD1|-|TRBJ2-7
TGTGCCAGCAGGGGGACAGGGTGGTACGAGCAGTACTTC
CASRGTGWYEQYF
>TRBV7-2|TRBD1|few|TRBJ1-4
TGTGCCAGCAGCCTGACAGGGGTTGGGGAAAAACTGTTTTTT
CASSLTGVGEKLFF
>TRBV5-1|TRBD2|-|TRBJ2-3
TGCGCCAGCAGGAGGATAGCGGGAGGGCCTACGTTTTCAGGCACAGATACGCAGTATTTT
CASRRIAGGPTFSGTDTQYF
>TRBV5-5|TRBD1|-|TRBJ2-7
TGTGCCAGCAGCCCTAGGACAGGATTGTCCTACGAGCAGTACTTC
CASSPRTGLSYEQYF
>TRBV19|TRBD1|-|TRBJ1-2
TGTGCCAGTAACCAGGGGGCAATTGGCTACACCTTC
CASNQGAIGYTF